This is a list of T cell receptor beta chains from one sample in a study of shared clonotypes between healthy human individuals. Libraries were prepared by immunoSEQ multiplex PCR; TCRdb keeps only in-frame clonotypes and omits some of them. The profile shows approximately 2.4 million clones, 90% to 97% of them singletons. The sample comprised naive CD4+ T cells sorted from blood. The receptors here all came from a man aged 18 to 30 in good health. The CDR3 runs from the conserved cysteine through the conserved F or W. D genes are given only for firm matches. Size values are once, few and many counts, or a class for expanded clones, and some rows have none.

D gene,clone size,V gene,J gene,CDR3 DNA,CDR3 protein
TRBD1,.,TRBV10-2,TRBJ1-1,TGCGCCAGCAGTGAAGTGGACAGGGGGCGGAATACTGAAGCTTTCTTT,CASSEVDRGRNTEAFF
TRBD2,.,TRBV6-4,TRBJ2-1,TGTGCCAGCAGTGTAGAAGCGGGGGCCGCGGAGTTCTTC,CASSVEAGAAEFF
.,.,TRBV7-9,TRBJ2-7,TGTGCCAGCCAGCGAGGGGATCTCGAGCAGTACTTC,CASQRGDLEQYF
TRBD1,once,TRBV5-6,TRBJ1-2,TGTGCCAGCAGCCCCGGGGACAGTGTTGGCTACACCTTC,CASSPGDSVGYTF
TRBD1,.,TRBV5-4,TRBJ2-7,TGTGCCAGCAGCTTGGAGCAGGGGGCGCGTAGTGTCTACGAGCAGTACTTC,CASSLEQGARSVYEQYF
TRBD1,.,TRBV7-9,TRBJ2-4,TGTGCCAGCTCCCTAGGGACAGGGGTAGACATTCAGTACTTC,CASSLGTGVDIQYF
.,.,TRBV7-2,TRBJ1-4,TGTGCCAGCAGCTTATCGTTTGGGAGGACTAATGAAAAACTGTTTTTT,CASSLSFGRTNEKLFF
.,.,TRBV6-5,TRBJ1-2,TGTGCCAGCTTATTGGGCAACTATGGCTACACCTTC,CASLLGNYGYTF
.,.,TRBV11-3,TRBJ2-2,TGTGCCAGCAGCGCCTGGACTGAGAACACCGGGGAGCTGTTTTTT,CASSAWTENTGELFF
.,.,TRBV27,TRBJ2-6,TGTGCCAGCAGTTTCATGGCTGGGGCCAACGTCCTGACTTTC,CASSFMAGANVLTF
TRBD1,.,TRBV11-2,TRBJ1-1,TGTGCCAGCAGCTGGATACCGGGACAGGGGGCAACTGAAGCTTTCTTT,CASSWIPGQGATEAFF
TRBD1,.,TRBV18,TRBJ2-7,TGTGCCAGCTCACCCCGGATAGGGGGCGGCCACGAGCAGTACTTC,CASSPRIGGGHEQYF
.,.,TRBV30,TRBJ2-3,TGTGCCTGGAGTGCTTTGCCGCCAGATACGCAGTATTTT,CAWSALPPDTQYF
TRBD1,once,TRBV7-2,TRBJ1-5,TGTGCCACCTCGGACAGGGTCGGCCAGCCCCAGCATTTT,CATSDRVGQPQHF
TRBD1,few,TRBV5-4,TRBJ1-2,TGTGCCAGCAGCTTCTTCGACAGGGGGGAAGCTGGCTACACCTTC,CASSFFDRGEAGYTF
TRBD1,.,TRBV6-5,TRBJ1-2,TGTGCCAGCACCCTCTCAGGGGGTCATGGCTACACCTTC,CASTLSGGHGYTF
.,.,TRBV5-1,TRBJ2-3,TGCGCCAGCAGCTTGCAGGAAAGCACAGATACGCAGTATTTT,CASSLQESTDTQYF
.,.,TRBV6-1,TRBJ1-1,TGTGCCAGCAGTGAACTGGACAAGGGGGAAGCTTTCTTT,CASSELDKGEAFF
.,.,TRBV9,TRBJ2-1,TGTGCCAGCAGCTCCGGACCCGCTAGCTACAATGAGCAGTTCTTC,CASSSGPASYNEQFF
.,.,TRBV6-1,TRBJ2-3,TGTGCCAGCAGTGAAGCTGGAGAAGGGGGCCCGCGGGGAGATACGCAGTATTTT,CASSEAGEGGPRGDTQYF
.,.,TRBV5-5,TRBJ2-7,TGTGCCAGCAGCTTGTTATTGAGCTCCTACGAGCAGTACTTC,CASSLLLSSYEQYF
TRBD1,.,TRBV6-1,TRBJ2-7,TGTGCCAGCAGTGCGGACAGGAGCGAGCAGTACTTC,CASSADRSEQYF
.,.,TRBV2,TRBJ1-6,TGTGCCAGCAGTCCCTCCCCCTCTTTGAGATCCCTCCACTTT,CASSPSPSLRSLHF
.,.,TRBV15,TRBJ2-6,TGTGCCACGGGGAGGCCCGGGGCCAACGTCCTGACTTTC,CATGRPGANVLTF
.,few,TRBV6-1,TRBJ1-6,TGTGCCAGCAGTGAATTGAGCTCCTATAATTCACCCCTCCACTTT,CASSELSSYNSPLHF
.,few,TRBV10-3,TRBJ2-7,TGTGCCATCCGCGGGGACGGCTACGAGCAGTACTTC,CAIRGDGYEQYF
.,.,TRBV5-6,TRBJ1-2,TGTGCCAGCAGCTTGGTGGTCACGGGGGGCTACACCTTC,CASSLVVTGGYTF
.,once,TRBV29-1,TRBJ2-7,TGCAGCGTTGTAGGTGTTCCGGGAAACTACGAGCAGTACTTC,CSVVGVPGNYEQYF
.,.,TRBV23-1,TRBJ2-7,TGCGCCAGCAGTTACCGGGACGACGACTCCTACGAGCAGTACTTC,CASSYRDDDSYEQYF
.,.,TRBV4-2,TRBJ1-6,TGTGCCAGCAGCCAGGAAGGCACACCCCTCCACTTT,CASSQEGTPLHF
.,.,TRBV30,TRBJ2-5,TGTGCCTGGAGTGTGGGATTTGGGGAAGAGACCCAGTACTTC,CAWSVGFGEETQYF
TRBD1,.,TRBV6-6,TRBJ2-6,TGTGCCAGCAGAACCGGGACAGACTCTGGGGCCAACGTCCTGACTTTC,CASRTGTDSGANVLTF
.,.,TRBV7-2,TRBJ1-3,TGTGCCAGCAGCCCCGTTCCGCCGGGACCTGGAAACACCATATATTTT,CASSPVPPGPGNTIYF
.,.,TRBV9,TRBJ2-5,TGTGCCAGCAGCCCCCATGGCGGGGAGGCCCAGTACTTC,CASSPHGGEAQYF
.,.,TRBV7-9,TRBJ1-5,TGTGCCAGCAGCTTAGTGGGGGGGAGCAATCAGCCCCAGCATTTT,CASSLVGGSNQPQHF
TRBD1,.,TRBV7-9,TRBJ2-3,TGTGCCAGCAGCTCGGACAGGGGAAAGGACACAGATACGCAGTATTTT,CASSSDRGKDTDTQYF
.,.,TRBV2,TRBJ2-2,TGTGCCAGCAGAACGTCTTCGGGGAACACCGGGGAGCTGTTTTTT,CASRTSSGNTGELFF
.,.,TRBV18,TRBJ1-5,TGTGCCAGTTCACCCGGACCGAGCGGCAATCAGCCCCAGCATTTT,CASSPGPSGNQPQHF
TRBD2,.,TRBV7-9,TRBJ2-1,TGTGCCAGCAGCTTAGTTACCGGGACTAGCACTTACAATGAGCAGTTCTTC,CASSLVTGTSTYNEQFF
TRBD2,.,TRBV5-6,TRBJ2-5,TGTGCCAGCAGCTTCTATACTTTCGGACTAGCGGGTGACCAAGAGACCCAGTACTTC,CASSFYTFGLAGDQETQYF
.,.,TRBV7-2,TRBJ2-3,TGTGCCAGCAGCTCAGCCGGGACGGCTAGCACAGATACGCAGTATTTT,CASSSAGTASTDTQYF
TRBD1,.,TRBV11-2,TRBJ2-7,TGTGCCAGCAGCCGTGCACAGGGGAACCACGAGCAGTACTTC,CASSRAQGNHEQYF
TRBD2,once,TRBV7-3,TRBJ2-1,TGTGCCAGCAGCCCAAGCGGGGGGAGCTCCTACAATGAGCAGTTCTTC,CASSPSGGSSYNEQFF
.,.,TRBV7-3,TRBJ2-1,TGTGCCAGCAGCTTAACGGCGGGGCCGAGCTCCTACAATGAGCAGTTCTTC,CASSLTAGPSSYNEQFF